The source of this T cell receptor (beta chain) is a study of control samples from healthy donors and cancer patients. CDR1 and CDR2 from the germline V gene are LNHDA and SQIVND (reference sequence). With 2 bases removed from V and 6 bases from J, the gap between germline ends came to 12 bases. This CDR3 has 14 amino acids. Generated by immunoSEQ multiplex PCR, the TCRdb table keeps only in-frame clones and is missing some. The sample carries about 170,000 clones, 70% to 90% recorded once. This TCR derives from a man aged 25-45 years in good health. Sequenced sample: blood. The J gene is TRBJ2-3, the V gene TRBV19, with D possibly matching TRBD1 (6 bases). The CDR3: CASSIQLQGDTQYF. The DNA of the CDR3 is TGTGCCAGTAGTATACAACTCCAGGGGGATACGCAGTATTTT. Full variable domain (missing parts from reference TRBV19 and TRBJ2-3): DGGITQSPKYLFRKEGQNVTLSCEQNLNHDAMYWYRQDPGQGLRLIYYSQIVNDFQKGDIAEGYSVSREKKESFPLTVTSAQKNPTAFYLCASSIQLQGDTQYFGPGTRLTVL.